The 17 T cell receptor beta chains given below trace back to one sample, sequenced in a study of PD-1 blockade in classical Hodgkin lymphoma. The data were produced by immunoSEQ multiplex PCR, yet TCRdb's version contains in-frame clones alone and is incomplete. This table has tens of thousands of clones, around 78% appearing once. All trial patients relapsed after autologous stem cell transplantation. This material consisted of peripheral blood mononuclear cells (PBMCs), taken at baseline. The origin of the receptors is a human donor with classical Hodgkin lymphoma.

The chain combines TRBV7-9 with TRBJ2-2; no clear D. This CDR3 is 14 amino acids long. V shed 5 bases and J shed 3 bases, with 10 bases lying between them. From germline, CDR1 is SEHNR and CDR2 FQNEAQ (reference sequence). The DNA of the CDR3 is TGTGCCAGCAGCATATACTCCGACACCGGGGAGCTGTTTTTT. Amino acid sequence: CASSIYSDTGELFF.

This clone ranks as large. The CDR3 DNA is TGTGCCAGCAGCCCGGCAGGGGGACAGCACTACGAGCAGTACTTC. Its protein is CASSPAGGQHYEQYF. The rearrangement joins TRBV5-8 to TRBJ2-7, with 7 bases that match TRBD1. This CDR3 comprises 15 residues. Trimming took 4 bases from V and 3 from J; bases not matched to a gene: 10. Germline V gives CDR1 SGHTS, CDR2 YDEGEE. Full variable domain (outside the CDR3, taken from reference TRBV5-8 and TRBJ2-7): EAGVTQSPTHLIKTRGQQATLRCSPISGHTSVYWYQQALGLGLQFLLWYDEGEERNRGNFPPRFSGRQFPNYSSELNVNALELEDSALYLCASSPAGGQHYEQYFGPGTRLTVT.

CDR3 nucleotide sequence: TGTGCCAGCAGCCCCTGGAGATCGTATGGCTACACCTTC. Translated: CASSPWRSYGYTF. The rearrangement uses TRBV4-2 and TRBJ1-2; D call uncertain. V gave up 4 bases and J gave up 5 bases, with 11 bases separating them. This CDR3 contains 13 residues. The germline gives CDR1 LGHNA, CDR2 YNFKEQ.

This rearrangement joins TRBV6-6 to TRBJ2-7, with 9 bases lining up with TRBD1. After removal of 7 bases from V and 0 bases from J, the junction contained 4 bases not matched to a gene. The CDR3 runs 14 residues. Per the germline V gene, CDR1 is MNHNY and CDR2 is SVGAGI (reference sequence). CDR3 in DNA: TGTGCCAGCATTTCGACAGGGGGCTCCTACGAGCAGTACTTC. Its protein product is CASISTGGSYEQYF.

Only a few counts were recorded for this clone. V and J are TRBV27 and TRBJ2-3; 11 nucleotides line up with TRBD2. The junction had 4 bases not matched to a gene; V was cut back by 6 bases and J by 5 bases. The CDR3 has 14 amino acids. Germline loops: CDR1 MNHEY, CDR2 SMNVEV (reference sequence). The DNA for the CDR3 is TGTGCCAGCAGCCCAGGACTAGCGGGAGATACGCAGTATTTT. Its protein is CASSPGLAGDTQYF.

The chain joins TRBV19 to TRBJ2-5; D may be TRBD2 (5 bases). Germline CDR1 reads LNHDA; CDR2 reads SQIVND (reference sequence). This CDR3 region has 13 residues. The V end lost 11 bases, the J end lost 3 bases, and 16 bases lay between the germline ends. CDR3 residues: CASEGPIKETQYF. CDR3 in DNA: TGTGCCTCTGAGGGCCCTATTAAAGAGACCCAGTACTTC.

The chain recombines TRBV30 with TRBJ1-3, with 8 bases that match TRBD1. CDR3 size: 15 residues. The germline V gene has CDR1 GTSNPN and CDR2 SVGIG (reference sequence). V lost 2 bases and J lost 4; bases outside the gene matches: 7. CDR3 sequence reads: CAWSLLGTGGNTIYF. For the CDR3, the DNA is TGTGCCTGGAGTCTTCTGGGGACAGGAGGAAACACCATATATTTT.

This chain joins TRBV6-1 and TRBJ1-2; 8 bases map to TRBD1. CDR1 is MNHNS and CDR2 is SASEGT in the germline V gene. The CDR3 extends over 15 amino acids. Trimming cost V 4 bases and J 2 bases; bases outside gene matches: 6. As DNA, the CDR3 is TGTGCCAGCAGTGTACAGGGGGGATTGAACTATGGCTACACCTTC. This gives the protein CASSVQGGLNYGYTF.

The chain combines TRBV2 with TRBJ1-2; weak D call: TRBD1 (6 bases). The CDR3 extends over 14 amino acids. CDR1 and CDR2 (germline): SNHLY, FYNNEI. V was cut by 4 bases and J by 3 bases, with 12 bases left in between. The CDR3 nucleotides are TGTGCCAGCAGTGGGTCGGGGGCTCACTATGGCTACACCTTC. Amino acids: CASSGSGAHYGYTF.

This chain joins TRBV5-4 and TRBJ2-3; D not certain. The ends were cut back, 2 bases at V and 4 bases at J, with 14 bases in the middle. The CDR3 consists of 15 residues. CDR1 and CDR2 (germline): SGHNT, YYREEE (reference sequence). This chain's CDR3 is CASSLSGRPPDTQYF. In nucleotides, the CDR3 is TGTGCCAGCAGCTTATCCGGCCGGCCGCCAGATACGCAGTATTTT.

This rearrangement joins TRBV11-2 to TRBJ2-2, with D possibly being TRBD2 (5 bases). Trimming removed 1 base from V and 16 bases from J, with 19 bases in between. Germline V CDR1 and CDR2: SGHAT, FQNNGV. The CDR3 consists of 14 residues. The CDR3 protein is CASSLVLGVSDPFF. CDR3 coding DNA: TGTGCCAGCAGCTTAGTTCTCGGGGTATCGGACCCGTTTTTT.

The chain is built from TRBV19 and TRBJ2-3; 8 nucleotides line up with TRBD2. Germline V lookup: CDR1 LNHDA, CDR2 SQIVND (reference sequence). Trimming removed 4 bases from V and 0 bases from J; junction bases left unmatched: 6. The CDR3 spans 16 residues. CDR3: CASSTIAGTSTDTQYF. Written as DNA, the CDR3 is TGTGCCAGTAGTACAATAGCGGGGACTAGCACAGATACGCAGTATTTT.

The chain is built from TRBV28 and TRBJ2-7; a weak D match, TRBD1 (6 bases). V was pared by 2 bases and J by 3 bases, with 11 bases between. Germline assignment: CDR1 MDHEN and CDR2 SYDVKM. The CDR3 is 14 residues long. The CDR3 sequence is CASSLMDRDYEQYF. DNA of the CDR3: TGTGCCAGCAGTTTAATGGACAGAGACTACGAGCAGTACTTC.

This clone was seen a few times. The chain is built from TRBV4-1 and TRBJ2-7; no definite D call. The CDR3 spans 14 residues. Germline lookup yields CDR1 MGHRA and CDR2 YSYEKL. Trimming removed 1 base at V and 3 bases at J, with 10 bases between. The CDR3 here is CASSQAQINYEQYF. CDR3 bases: TGCGCCAGCAGCCAAGCTCAGATAAACTACGAGCAGTACTTC.

This clone has only a few counts. This chain uses TRBV2 with TRBJ2-1; the D is unclear. This CDR3 has 12 residues. Germline CDR1 SNHLY, CDR2 FYNNEI. Trimming took 6 bases from V and 7 from J, leaving 10 bases between them. In DNA form, the CDR3 reads TGTGCCAGCAGCTACACGGATAATGAGCAGTTCTTC. Protein sequence: CASSYTDNEQFF.

This chain joins TRBV19 and TRBJ1-6, with 8 bases matching TRBD1. Per the germline V gene, CDR1 is LNHDA and CDR2 is SQIVND (reference sequence). Trimming cost V 7 bases and J 5 bases; bases outside gene matches: 7. This CDR3 is built from 15 residues. CDR3 sequence reads: CASTMGQADNSPLHF. Here the CDR3 DNA reads TGTGCCAGTACCATGGGACAGGCCGATAATTCACCCCTCCACTTT.

The chain is built from TRBV6-7 and TRBJ2-7; no reliable D call. Being an ORF, TRBV6-7 has a function that is uncertain. Trimming shortened V by 2 bases and J by 3 bases, and 11 bases separated the two germline ends. The CDR3 spans 14 residues. Here the CDR3 reads CASSYGQTFYEQYF. The CDR3 DNA sequence: TGTGCCAGCAGTTACGGCCAGACCTTCTACGAGCAGTACTTC.